Shown below are 31 T cell receptor beta chains from a single sample sequenced in a study of patients and donors after allogeneic stem cell transplantation (dated by TCRdb to 2020 to 2022). The library came from RT-PCR. Reads for this sample came from a NextSeq 550. TCRdb passed the public sequencing reads through fastp at Q25 and MiXCR, retaining productive beta sequences. Records with the same CDR3 protein are collapsed into one entry carrying the most frequent genes and DNA. Across this sample there are roughly 940,000 distinct CDR3 sequences, with roughly 18% seen only once. Around 6% of the sample comes from the top ten. Sequenced material: blood, either unsorted or a sorted T cell fraction (not recorded which). Source of these receptors: a human donor who was either an allogeneic HSCT recipient or a stem cell or donor lymphocyte infusion donor (not recorded which). It is not recorded whose cells these are; they may come from a transplant donor.

This clonotype was recorded at least ten times. The gene calls are TRBV12-3 or TRBV12-4 and TRBJ2-7; D possibly corresponds to TRBD1 (6 bases). This CDR3 is built from 15 residues. The V and J ends lost 7 bases and 2 bases respectively, with 18 bases between them. CDR3 sequence: CASMSDSKGAYEQYF. The DNA of the CDR3 is TGTGCCAGCATGAGCGACTCCAAGGGGGCCTACGAGCAGTACTTC.

The chain is built from TRBV24-1 and TRBJ2-7; D is undetermined. V was cut by 3 bases and J by 2 bases, with 10 bases left in between. This CDR3 has 14 amino acids. CDR1 KGHDR and CDR2 SFDVKD come from the germline V gene. The CDR3 is CATSDTGPPYEQYF. The DNA of the CDR3 is TGTGCCACCAGTGATACGGGTCCCCCCTACGAGCAGTACTTC.

The chain uses TRBV6-2 or TRBV6-3 and TRBJ1-1; tentatively, D is TRBD1 (6 bases). The CDR3 length is 17 residues. CDR1 and CDR2 from the germline V gene are MNHEY and SVGEGT. V was cut by 7 bases and J by 3 bases, with 24 bases left in between. The CDR3, as DNA: TGTGCCAGCAATTTTAGTCCGCGACAGGATTTTTACACTGAAGCTTTCTTT. Its translation: CASNFSPRQDFYTEAFF.

This clonotype was counted a few times. The chain employs TRBV7-8 and TRBJ2-5, with 10 nucleotides matching TRBD2. The CDR3 is 15 residues long. The V gene end was trimmed by 3 bases and the J gene end by 4 bases; junction bases not matched to a gene: 5. Per the germline V gene, CDR1 is SGHVS and CDR2 is FQNEAQ. The CDR3 nucleotides read TGTGCCAGCAGCTTTTGGAGCGGGAGGGGAGAGACCCAGTACTTC. It codes for CASSFWSGRGETQYF.

CDR3 coding DNA: TGTGCCAGCAGCCAAGCCCCCCCAGATACGCAGTATTTT. It encodes CASSQAPPDTQYF. The chain carries TRBV3-1 and TRBJ2-3; no reliable D call. The CDR3 extends over 13 amino acids. V was shortened by 1 base and J by 4 bases, with 6 bases between the two germline ends. Germline V lookup: CDR1 LGHDT, CDR2 YNNKEL (reference sequence).

The rearrangement links TRBV7-2 to TRBJ1-4; D call uncertain. The germline V and J ends were trimmed by 7 bases and 5 bases, with 11 bases remaining between them. CDR1 and CDR2 from the germline V gene are SGHTA and FQGNSA. The CDR3 covers 13 residues. Here the CDR3 reads CASKTYKNEKLFF. CDR3 nucleotides: TGTGCCAGCAAGACATATAAGAATGAAAAACTGTTTTTT.

The chain's CDR3 is CASSRTVPGTEAFF. The CDR3 coding sequence is TGTGCCAGCAGCAGGACCGTCCCGGGCACTGAAGCTTTCTTT. The rearrangement links TRBV6-2 or TRBV6-3 to TRBJ1-1, with unresolved D. Germline V gene lookup returns CDR1 MNHEY and CDR2 SVGEGT. The germline V and J ends were trimmed by 6 bases and 4 bases, with 15 bases remaining between them. This CDR3 spans 14 amino acids.

The V call is TRBV20-1, the J call TRBJ2-2; 10 positions agree with TRBD1. Per the germline V gene, CDR1 is DFQATT and CDR2 is SNEGSKA (reference sequence). V shed 0 bases, J shed 8 bases, and the junction held 9 bases outside the gene matches. The CDR3 totals 16 residues. The CDR3 DNA sequence: TGCAGTGCTAGAGACCCGGGACAGGGGAGCGCAGGGGAGCTGTTTTTT. Protein product: CSARDPGQGSAGELFF.

In its sample, this clonotype was seen a few times. The genes are TRBV7-2 and TRBJ2-3; D ambiguous. This CDR3 spans 15 amino acids. Deletions cut 5 bases from V and 0 bases from J, with 12 bases between. Per the germline V gene, CDR1 is SGHTA and CDR2 is FQGNSA. The CDR3 nucleotides read TGTGCCAGCAGCCTCGACCGGGCTAGCACAGATACGCAGTATTTT. Translation: CASSLDRASTDTQYF.

This clonotype came up a few times. The chain is built from TRBV20-1 and TRBJ1-1; D gene uncertain. The V gene's germline CDR1 is DFQATT and CDR2 SNEGSKA (reference sequence). Trimming took off 5 bases at V and 2 bases at J, with 9 bases between the two ends. The CDR3 consists of 12 residues. CDR3 sequence: CSAPSSNTEAFF. Written as DNA, the CDR3 is TGCAGTGCTCCCAGCTCCAACACTGAAGCTTTCTTT.

This clonotype was detected many times. This chain uses TRBV6-1 with TRBJ2-2; the D is unclear. Deletions cut 4 bases from V and 2 bases from J, with 14 bases between. The germline V gene encodes CDR1 MNHNS and CDR2 SASEGT. The CDR3 length is 16 residues. This chain's CDR3 is CASSAGRTFNTGELFF. Here the CDR3 DNA reads TGTGCCAGCAGTGCCGGACGGACCTTTAACACCGGGGAGCTGTTTTTT.

This clonotype showed up just a few times. This chain joins TRBV20-1 and TRBJ1-5; D remains ambiguous. V was shortened by 3 bases and J by 2 bases, with 8 bases between the two germline ends. The CDR3 totals 13 residues. Germline V lookup: CDR1 DFQATT, CDR2 SNEGSKA (reference sequence). The CDR3 loop is CSARPVGNQPQHF. The DNA for the CDR3 is TGCAGTGCTAGGCCAGTGGGCAATCAGCCCCAGCATTTT.

The chain combines TRBV12-3 or TRBV12-4 with TRBJ2-1; no clear D gene. The CDR3 covers 15 residues. The ends were cut back, 7 bases at V and 4 bases at J, with 17 bases in the middle. CDR3 amino acids: CASTLRGPVYNEQFF. The CDR3 nucleotides read TGTGCCAGCACCCTCAGAGGCCCTGTTTACAATGAGCAGTTCTTC.

This rearrangement joins TRBV30 to TRBJ2-2, with D unclear. This CDR3 is built from 11 residues. The V and J ends lost 4 bases and 6 bases respectively, with 6 bases between them. Germline V gene lookup returns CDR1 GTSNPN and CDR2 SVGIG (reference sequence). The CDR3 sequence: CAWKGAGELFF. Here the CDR3 DNA reads TGTGCCTGGAAAGGAGCCGGGGAGCTGTTTTTT.

This chain's CDR3 is CASSRDRVTDTQYF. DNA for the CDR3: TGTGCCAGCAGCCGGGACAGGGTCACAGATACGCAGTATTTT. The chain carries TRBV12-3 or TRBV12-4 and TRBJ2-3, with 9 nucleotides matching TRBD1. The CDR3 sequence is 14 residues long. Trimming removed 6 bases from V and 2 bases from J; junction bases left unmatched: 3.

CDR3 in amino acids: CASSYSLGEQYF. CDR3 DNA sequence: TGTGCCAGCAGTTACTCACTTGGTGAGCAGTACTTC. This rearrangement joins TRBV6-5 to TRBJ2-7; D remains ambiguous. CDR1 is MNHEY, CDR2 SVGAGI, per germline. CDR3 length equals 12 residues. The germline V and J ends were trimmed by 0 bases and 7 bases, with 7 bases remaining between them.

This clonotype was counted only a few times. The J gene is TRBJ1-3, the V gene TRBV15; D uncertain. The CDR3 length is 14 residues. The V end was cut by 0 bases, the J end by 4 bases, with 7 bases between. Germline V gene data show CDR1 as LNHNV and CDR2 as YYDKDF (reference sequence). CDR3 DNA sequence: TGTGCCACCAGCAGAGATTTAGAAGGAAACACCATATATTTT. Amino acid sequence: CATSRDLEGNTIYF.

This clonotype turned up a few times. V gene TRBV4-2 combines with J gene TRBJ2-5, with 10 bases lining up with TRBD2. The CDR3 consists of 17 residues. The germline V gene has CDR1 LGHNA and CDR2 YNFKEQ. V shed 0 bases and J 2 bases; nucleotides not matched to a gene: 6. In DNA, the CDR3 is TGTGCCAGCAGCCAAGAATCCGGGACTAGCGCGCAAGAGACCCAGTACTTC. Amino acids: CASSQESGTSAQETQYF.

The J gene is TRBJ2-1, the V gene TRBV20-1; D unclear. The CDR3 covers 14 residues. Germline lookup yields CDR1 DFQATT and CDR2 SNEGSKA (reference sequence). The V end lost 4 bases, the J end lost 4 bases, and 14 bases lay between the germline ends. The CDR3 loop reads CSATSVGIYNEQFF. The DNA of the CDR3 is TGCAGTGCTACCTCCGTGGGGATATACAATGAGCAGTTCTTC.

The genes are TRBV6-2 or TRBV6-3 and TRBJ2-7; the D gene is possibly TRBD1 (6 bases). CDR1 MNHEY and CDR2 SVGEGT come from the germline V gene. V lost 9 bases and J lost 5, with 17 bases in between. This CDR3 spans 13 amino acids. In nucleotides, the CDR3 is TGTGCCAGTAATCACAGGGAATTCAACGAGCAGTACTTC. It encodes CASNHREFNEQYF.

This clonotype occurred a few times. The genes are TRBV20-1 and TRBJ1-2; 7 bases line up with TRBD1. Looked up from germline, CDR1 is DFQATT and CDR2 is SNEGSKA (reference sequence). This CDR3 has 12 amino acids. The V and J ends lost 5 bases and 4 bases, in that order; junction bases with no gene match: 4. DNA of the CDR3: TGCAGTGCTCCACAGGGGTTCTATGGCTACACCTTC. Translated: CSAPQGFYGYTF.

This clonotype was recorded many times. The chain has TRBV12-3 or TRBV12-4 and TRBJ1-2; D is perhaps TRBD1 (5 bases). The length of the CDR3 is 14 residues. V lost 2 bases and J lost 8, with 15 bases in between. DNA of the CDR3: TGTGCCAGCAGTTTACGGGTGGAGAGGGGAGGCTACACCTTC. This gives the protein CASSLRVERGGYTF.

The chain carries TRBV29-1 and TRBJ1-1; no reliable D call. Trimming shortened V by 3 bases and J by 12 bases, and 17 bases separated the two germline ends. Per germline, CDR1 SQVTM and CDR2 ANQGSEA. The CDR3 spans 12 residues. The CDR3 sequence is CSVDWASDWTFF. The CDR3 coding sequence is TGCAGCGTTGATTGGGCTTCCGATTGGACTTTCTTT.

The V and J genes are TRBV7-9 and TRBJ2-5; possibly TRBD1 for D (5 bases). The CDR3 totals 15 residues. Trimming took off 1 base at V and 2 bases at J, with 11 bases between the two ends. From germline, CDR1 is SEHNR and CDR2 FQNEAQ (reference sequence). CDR3: CASSLEGRAQETQYF. In DNA, the CDR3 is TGTGCCAGCAGCTTAGAGGGCAGGGCACAAGAGACCCAGTACTTC.

V gene TRBV9 combines with J gene TRBJ1-2; D unresolved. This CDR3 region has 15 residues. Germline V gene data show CDR1 as SGDLS and CDR2 as YYNGEE. V dropped 0 bases and J dropped 1 base, with 10 bases sitting between them. CDR3 in DNA: TGTGCCAGCAGCGTAGGAGTACCTAATAACTATGGCTACACCTTC. It translates to CASSVGVPNNYGYTF.

This clonotype was counted only a few times. The CDR3 coding sequence is TGTGCCAGCAGGCCTGTGGGACTCTATGGCTACACCTTC. It is translated as CASRPVGLYGYTF. The gene calls are TRBV12-3 or TRBV12-4 and TRBJ1-2; D may be TRBD1 (5 bases). Deletions cut 6 bases from V and 4 bases from J, with 12 bases between. The CDR3 loop spans 13 amino acids.

J is TRBJ2-3 and V is TRBV12-3 or TRBV12-4, with TRBD2 matching over 8 bases. The V segment lost 6 bases and the J segment 5 bases; nucleotides outside the gene matches: 7. CDR3 length: 14 amino acids. The CDR3 DNA follows: TGTGCCAGCAGGCCGGGACTAGTAGAAGATACGCAGTATTTT. Protein: CASRPGLVEDTQYF.

This clonotype was counted only a few times. The chain couples TRBV9 to TRBJ2-3; perhaps TRBD1 as D (5 bases). This CDR3 contains 16 residues. Trimming took off 6 bases at V and 4 bases at J, with 21 bases between the two ends. Germline CDR1 and CDR2: SGDLS and YYNGEE. CDR3 in amino acids: CASTQGAGRGADTQYF. As DNA, the CDR3 is TGTGCCAGCACCCAGGGTGCTGGCCGAGGAGCAGATACGCAGTATTTT. Together with reference TRBV9 and TRBJ2-3, the CDR3 gives the full variable domain: DSGVTQTPKHLITATGQRVTLRCSPRSGDLSVYWYQQSLDQGLQFLIQYYNGEERAKGNILERFSAQQFPDLHSELNLSSLELGDSALYFCASTQGAGRGADTQYFGPGTRLTVL.

This clonotype came up a few times. The chain employs TRBV28 and TRBJ2-7; maybe TRBD1 (6 bases). V lost 3 bases, J lost 9 bases, and 12 bases lay in between. Looked up from germline, CDR1 is MDHEN and CDR2 is SYDVKM. The CDR3 has 12 amino acids. Here the CDR3 reads CASSLVQGWQYF. The CDR3 DNA follows: TGTGCCAGCAGTTTGGTCCAGGGGTGGCAGTACTTC.

This clonotype was recorded many times. The CDR3 DNA sequence: TGCGCCAGCAGCCCGGGAAGGGGTTCCTACGAGCAGTACTTC. Translating it yields CASSPGRGSYEQYF. V and J are TRBV5-1 and TRBJ2-7, with D perhaps assigned TRBD1 or TRBD2 (5 bases each). The CDR3 contains 14 residues. In germline, CDR1 is SGHRS, CDR2 YFSETQ. V gave up 4 bases and J gave up 1 base, with 12 bases separating them.

This clonotype showed up many times. V usage is TRBV5-1 and J usage is TRBJ2-7, with TRBD1 matching 8 bases. CDR1 and CDR2 from the germline V gene are SGHRS and YFSETQ. This CDR3 spans 16 amino acids. V lost 4 bases, J lost 2 bases, and 11 bases stayed unmatched. The CDR3 reads CASSRHPGQVTYEQYF. The DNA of the CDR3 is TGCGCCAGCAGCCGACATCCGGGACAGGTAACCTACGAGCAGTACTTC. The complete variable domain, with remaining parts taken from reference TRBV5-1 and TRBJ2-7, reads KAGVTQTPRYLIKTRGQQVTLSCSPISGHRSVSWYQQTPGQGLQFLFEYFSETQRNKGNFPGRFSGRQFSNSRSEMNVSTLELGDSALYLCASSRHPGQVTYEQYFGPGTRLTVT.